This entry lists 2 T cell receptor beta chains sequenced from one sample in a study of shared clonotypes between healthy human individuals. Sequencing was performed with immunoSEQ multiplex PCR; in TCRdb, only in-frame clones are kept and a portion is missing. This sample has 90,000 to 130,000 clones, with more than 65% found just once. Sequenced: memory CD8+ T cells sorted from blood. The subset is: CD45RO+ cells pooled with CCR7-negative TemRA cells. All receptors come from a woman in her twenties or thirties in good health.

Ten or more counts support this clone. The V and J genes are TRBV4-1 and TRBJ1-6; D not certain. This CDR3 is 14 amino acids long. CDR1 is MGHRA, CDR2 YSYEKL, per germline. Between the trimmed V and J ends, which lost 4 bases and 5 bases, there was a span of 9 bases. The CDR3 bases are TGCGCCAGCAGCCTTACGGCGGATAATTCACCCCTCCACTTT. Its protein product is CASSLTADNSPLHF.

The chain employs TRBV15 and TRBJ2-7; 7 nucleotides match TRBD2. Unmatched junction bases numbered 14, after V lost 5 bases and J lost 1 base. Germline loops: CDR1 LNHNV, CDR2 YYDKDF (reference sequence). The CDR3 loop spans 17 amino acids. The DNA of the CDR3 is TGTGCCACCAGCTACACCAGGGACTACATTCTTTCCTACGAGCAGTACTTC. This codes for CATSYTRDYILSYEQYF. Using reference TRBV15 and TRBJ2-7 for the parts outside the CDR3, the full variable domain is DAMVIQNPRYQVTQFGKPVTLSCSQTLNHNVMYWYQQKSSQAPKLLFHYYDKDFNNEADTPDNFQSRRPNTSFCFLDIRSPGLGDTAMYLCATSYTRDYILSYEQYFGPGTRLTVT.